The 29 T cell receptor beta chains below all came from one sample that was sequenced in a study of identical twins' blood T cells. TCRdb re-analysed the 5' RACE reads in MiXCR, keeping a single row per CDR3 protein. This sample has roughly 340,000 distinct CDR3 sequences; approximately 30% occur once, and the top ten carry approximately 6.6%. The sample consisted of PBMCs. These receptors originate from a woman aged 18-49 years in good health.

The rearrangement uses TRBV21-1 and TRBJ1-1; TRBD1, as called in the table, went unchecked against the DNA. TRBV21-1 is flagged as a pseudogene. There are 17 residues in the CDR3. CDR3 sequence (DNA): TGTGCCAGCAGCAAAGGGCCTTGGGGGGCTTTTAACACTGAAGCTTTCTTT. This translates into CASSKGPWGAFNTEAFF.

J is TRBJ1-2 and V is TRBV29-1, with a weak D call TRBD1 (6 bases). Deletions cut 8 bases from V and 4 bases from J, with 14 bases between. In germline, CDR1 is SQVTM, CDR2 ANQGSEA. The CDR3 spans 12 residues. The CDR3 protein is CSIRDTVYGYTF. The CDR3 bases are TGCAGCATTCGGGACACCGTCTATGGCTACACCTTC.

In its sample, this clonotype was seen a few times. The gene calls are TRBV29-1 and TRBJ2-4, with D possibly TRBD1 on 6 matching bases. The CDR3 contains 12 residues. V lost 4 bases and J lost 11, with 15 bases in between. From germline, CDR1 is SQVTM and CDR2 ANQGSEA. The CDR3 is CSVARGEEVQYF. CDR3 coding DNA: TGCAGCGTTGCCAGGGGTGAGGAAGTTCAGTACTTC.

This clonotype appeared a few times. The CDR3 DNA reads TGTGCCAGCAGCGTAGCTACGGGGGCGAGTGGCTACACCTTC. It codes for CASSVATGASGYTF. This chain connects TRBV9 to TRBJ1-2, with a tentative D call TRBD1 (6 bases). Between the trimmed V and J ends, which lost 0 bases and 7 bases, there was a span of 13 bases. From germline, CDR1 is SGDLS and CDR2 YYNGEE. This CDR3 is built from 14 residues.

This clonotype was observed a few times. The CDR3, as DNA: TGCGCCAACAAGACGGGGGGACCCACTGAAGCTTTCTTT. Its protein is CANKTGGPTEAFF. The chain employs TRBV5-1 and TRBJ1-1; possibly TRBD1 for D (5 bases). Between the trimmed V and J ends, which lost 9 bases and 4 bases, there was a span of 16 bases. The CDR3 contains 13 residues. In germline, CDR1 is SGHRS, CDR2 YFSETQ.

J is TRBJ2-5 and V is TRBV2, with 11 bases fitting TRBD2. Germline V CDR1 and CDR2: SNHLY, FYNNEI. V shed 6 bases and J 6 bases; nucleotides not matched to a gene: 12. CDR3 length equals 16 residues. The chain's CDR3 is CASRLLAGAAGKTQYF. CDR3 sequence (DNA): TGTGCCAGCAGACTACTAGCGGGAGCAGCGGGAAAGACCCAGTACTTC.

This clonotype was found a few times. The J gene is TRBJ1-1, the V gene TRBV29-1, with D possibly matching TRBD1 (6 bases). CDR1 SQVTM and CDR2 ANQGSEA come from the germline V gene. Trimming pared 4 bases from V and 7 bases from J, leaving 16 bases between. This CDR3 region has 13 residues. CDR3 coding DNA: TGCAGCGTTGCGGCAGGGGCATGGATTGAAGCTTTCTTT. It specifies CSVAAGAWIEAFF.

This clonotype was recorded a few times. One end of the junction does not line up with germline, which may come from a read error. CDR3 region: CATSVEGGYTF. The CDR3 nucleotides are TGTGCCACCAGTGTCGAGGGGGGCTACACCTTC. V is TRBV6-5 and J is TRBJ1-2; weak D call: TRBD1 (5 bases). The CDR3 has 11 amino acids. Germline loops: CDR1 MNHEY, CDR2 SVGAGI.

This sequence joins TRBV27 and TRBJ2-7; D unresolved. The V end lost 5 bases, the J end lost 5 bases, and 19 bases lay between the germline ends. The CDR3 has 15 amino acids. CDR1 MNHEY and CDR2 SMNVEV come from the germline V gene (reference sequence). This CDR3 is CASSPFAETYHEQYF. Here the CDR3 DNA reads TGTGCCAGCAGTCCTTTCGCAGAAACTTACCACGAGCAGTACTTC.

The chain links TRBV6-1 to TRBJ2-7; D gene unclear. There are 15 residues in the CDR3. Per germline, CDR1 MNHNS and CDR2 SASEGT. Trimming stripped 3 bases from V and 0 bases from J, with 12 bases between. CDR3 sequence (DNA): TGTGCCAGCAGTGACCTTGGCGGACCCTCCTACGAGCAGTACTTC. Encoded protein: CASSDLGGPSYEQYF.

The chain couples TRBV5-1 to TRBJ2-7, with D perhaps matching TRBD2 (5 bases). The CDR3 is made up of 13 amino acids. Germline V gives CDR1 SGHRS, CDR2 YFSETQ. V lost 0 bases to trimming and J lost 3 bases, with 7 bases between them. The CDR3 nucleotides read TGCGCCAGCAGCTTGGCACGGGACTACGAGCAGTACTTC. This gives the protein CASSLARDYEQYF.

This clonotype has at least ten counts. The chain links TRBV19 to TRBJ1-5, with no clear D. Germline values: CDR1 LNHDA, CDR2 SQIVND (reference sequence). V lost 4 bases to trimming and J lost 3 bases, with 13 bases between them. This CDR3 region has 15 residues. The CDR3 coding sequence is TGTGCCAGTAGTACTTTCGACACGTTCAATCAGCCCCAGCATTTT. Translation: CASSTFDTFNQPQHF.

This rearrangement joins TRBV2 to TRBJ1-1; a possible D gene is TRBD1 (6 bases). Germline V lookup: CDR1 SNHLY, CDR2 FYNNEI. The length of the CDR3 is 13 residues. The ends were cut back, 7 bases at V and 3 bases at J, with 12 bases in the middle. The CDR3 sequence is CASIYRAYTEAFF. CDR3 bases: TGTGCCAGCATTTACAGGGCCTACACTGAAGCTTTCTTT.

This clonotype was observed at least ten times. V gene TRBV2 combines with J gene TRBJ1-4, with TRBD1 matching 7 bases. The CDR3 loop spans 14 amino acids. Per germline, CDR1 SNHLY and CDR2 FYNNEI. The ends lost 6 bases at V and 4 bases at J; junction bases unmatched: 5. The CDR3 loop is CASRYGTVNEKLFF. The CDR3, as DNA: TGTGCCAGCAGATACGGGACAGTTAATGAAAAACTGTTTTTT. The full variable domain, in which reference TRBV2 and TRBJ1-4 provide the parts outside the CDR3, is EPEVTQTPSHQVTQMGQEVILRCVPISNHLYFYWYRQILGQKVEFLVSFYNNEISEKSEIFDDQFSVERPDGSNFTLKIRSTKLEDSAMYFCASRYGTVNEKLFFGSGTQLSVL.

This clonotype appeared a few times. The chain carries TRBV29-1 and TRBJ1-1; weak D call: TRBD1 (5 bases). The germline V gene encodes CDR1 SQVTM and CDR2 ANQGSEA. Deletions cut 4 bases from V and 8 bases from J, with 11 bases between. The CDR3 has 11 residues. DNA of the CDR3: TGCAGCGTTGTTCCGGGGGAAGAAGCTTTCTTT. Translation: CSVVPGEEAFF.

This clonotype was recorded a few times. The rearrangement links TRBV6-2 or TRBV6-3 to TRBJ1-5; perhaps TRBD1 as D (5 bases). V lost 5 bases, J lost 0 bases, and 11 bases lay in between. CDR1 and CDR2 (germline): MNHEY, SVGEGT. The CDR3 length is 15 residues. The CDR3 DNA reads TGTGCCAGCAGTCTCGACAGATATAGCAATCAGCCCCAGCATTTT. Protein product: CASSLDRYSNQPQHF.

This clonotype was detected only a few times. This chain connects TRBV18 to TRBJ2-3; possible D gene TRBD2, 6 bases. The CDR3 is 13 amino acids. Trimming stripped 6 bases from V and 2 bases from J, with 9 bases between. CDR1 is KGHSH, CDR2 LQKENI, per germline. The CDR3 nucleotides are TGTGCCAGCTCGCGCGGGACCACAGATACGCAGTATTTT. This codes for CASSRGTTDTQYF.

The rearrangement uses TRBV12-3 or TRBV12-4 and TRBJ2-3; a weak D match, TRBD2 (6 bases). Trimming removed 6 bases from V and 4 bases from J, with 17 bases in between. The CDR3 has 15 amino acids. This chain's CDR3 is CASRPAGRAPDTQYF. The DNA of the CDR3 is TGTGCCAGCAGACCCGCGGGACGGGCCCCAGATACGCAGTATTTT.

There are a few counts of this clonotype. The V and J genes are TRBV20-1 and TRBJ2-3; D possibly corresponds to TRBD1 (5 bases). Trimming removed 4 bases from V and 0 bases from J, with 14 bases in between. The germline gives CDR1 DFQATT, CDR2 SNEGSKA (reference sequence). The CDR3 is 15 amino acids. CDR3 amino acids: CSATPWGGSTDTQYF. CDR3 coding DNA: TGCAGTGCTACCCCCTGGGGCGGAAGCACAGATACGCAGTATTTT.

The gene calls are TRBV20-1 and TRBJ1-2, with D tentatively TRBD1 (5 bases). Germline values: CDR1 DFQATT, CDR2 SNEGSKA (reference sequence). V gave up 3 bases and J gave up 2 bases, with 16 bases separating them. The CDR3 runs to 15 residues. CDR3 sequence (DNA): TGCAGTGCTAGGAAGCCAGGGAATCTCAACTATGGCTACACCTTC. Protein: CSARKPGNLNYGYTF.

This clonotype was counted only a few times. The J gene is TRBJ2-3, the V gene TRBV20-1, with TRBD2 matching over 9 bases. CDR1 is DFQATT and CDR2 is SNEGSKA in the germline V gene (reference sequence). The CDR3 contains 14 residues. The trim removed 3 bases at V and 4 bases at J, leaving 5 bases unmatched. CDR3 residues: CSASPSGIPDTQYF. In DNA, the CDR3 is TGCAGTGCTAGTCCTAGCGGGATACCAGATACGCAGTATTTT.

Only a few counts were recorded for this clonotype. The chain combines TRBV12-5 with TRBJ2-6; no reliable D call. Germline-derived CDR1 and CDR2 are LGHNT and FRNRAP. This CDR3 has 17 amino acids. V lost 0 bases, J lost 4 bases, and 13 bases lay in between. CDR3: CASGLVGLPKGANVLTF. The CDR3 DNA follows: TGTGCTAGTGGTTTGGTAGGTCTTCCCAAAGGGGCCAACGTCCTGACTTTC.

The chain couples TRBV5-1 to TRBJ1-1, with D possibly matching TRBD1 (5 bases). The CDR3 is 18 amino acids. The germline CDR1 and CDR2 sequences are SGHRS and YFSETQ. The germline V and J ends were trimmed by 5 bases and 7 bases, with 30 bases remaining between them. DNA of the CDR3: TGCGCCAGCAGACTCGTTGACTTCAGCGGTCAGGGAACGATTGAAGCTTTCTTT. It codes for CASRLVDFSGQGTIEAFF.

This clonotype was seen at least ten times. The chain carries TRBV20-1 and TRBJ1-5, with 8 bases lining up with TRBD1. With V trimmed by 3 bases and J by 6 bases, 10 bases remained unmatched. CDR1 is DFQATT, CDR2 SNEGSKA, per germline (reference sequence). The CDR3 totals 15 residues. Here the CDR3 reads CSASQGRGRSQPQHF. The CDR3 nucleotides are TGCAGTGCTAGTCAAGGCAGGGGGCGCAGTCAGCCCCAGCATTTT.

V and J are TRBV5-1 and TRBJ1-2, with D possibly TRBD1 on 5 matching bases. The ends were cut back, 2 bases at V and 10 bases at J, with 15 bases in the middle. The CDR3 is 13 amino acids. Germline V gene data show CDR1 as SGHRS and CDR2 as YFSETQ. CDR3: CASSFEGSRDYTF. The CDR3 nucleotides read TGCGCCAGCAGCTTTGAGGGGTCCCGGGACTACACCTTC.

This chain links TRBV20-1 with TRBJ2-3; TRBD2 agrees at 12 bases. V lost 7 bases and J lost 2; bases outside the gene matches: 4. From germline, CDR1 is DFQATT and CDR2 SNEGSKA (reference sequence). The CDR3 extends over 14 amino acids. This CDR3 is CSGTSGELTDTQYF. The CDR3 DNA is TGCAGTGGGACTAGCGGGGAACTCACAGATACGCAGTATTTT.

This clonotype came up a few times. CDR3 loop: CASSVGWVPYEQYF. CDR3 in DNA: TGTGCCAGCAGCGTAGGTTGGGTACCCTACGAGCAGTACTTC. This chain joins TRBV9 and TRBJ2-7; D unresolved. The CDR3 totals 14 residues. The germline V and J ends were trimmed by 0 bases and 2 bases, with 9 bases remaining between them. Germline V gives CDR1 SGDLS, CDR2 YYNGEE.

The table lists this clonotype with a few counts. The rearrangement uses TRBV18 and TRBJ1-1, with a tentative D call TRBD1 (6 bases). The V gene lost 2 bases and the J gene lost 2 bases, with 15 bases spanning the gap. This CDR3 comprises 16 residues. Germline CDR1 KGHSH, CDR2 LQKENI. CDR3 amino acids: CASSPTSQGTNTEAFF. In DNA form, the CDR3 reads TGTGCCAGCTCACCAACCTCACAGGGCACTAACACTGAAGCTTTCTTT. Using reference TRBV18 and TRBJ1-1 for the parts outside the CDR3, the full variable domain is NAGVMQNPRHLVRRRGQEARLRCSPMKGHSHVYWYRQLPEEGLKFMVYLQKENIIDESGMPKERFSAEFPKEGPSILRIQQVVRGDSAAYFCASSPTSQGTNTEAFFGQGTRLTVV.

The chain couples TRBV19 to TRBJ1-1, with D unclear. Per the germline V gene, CDR1 is LNHDA and CDR2 is SQIVND (reference sequence). The V and J ends lost 4 bases and 0 bases respectively, with 9 bases between them. CDR3 size: 14 residues. CDR3 loop: CASSKIEVNTEAFF. The CDR3 DNA reads as TGTGCCAGTAGTAAGATTGAGGTGAACACTGAAGCTTTCTTT.